This T cell receptor (beta chain) is drawn from a study of T cell repertoires in cytomegalovirus infection. Whole-study context: A matching HLA type, together with CMV infection, was signaled by public TCR beta signatures.

Trimming cost V 7 bases and J 6 bases; bases outside gene matches: 12. CDR1 is LNHDA and CDR2 is SQIVND in the germline V gene (reference sequence). The CDR3 totals 15 residues. Study conclusions and caveats: HLA-C-restricted, CMV-specific TCR beta clonotypes were dominant ex vivo. Of the TCR beta families, the public ones yielded a cumulative frequency that identified carriers of CMV plus the relevant HLA.

TCRdb re-analysed the reads in MiXCR, keeping a single row per CDR3 protein. The data show more than 650,000 distinct CDR3 sequences, roughly a third seen once. A word on this clonotype: Its antigen is still unknown.

The chain recombines TRBV19 with TRBJ1-5; the match to TRBD1 covers 7 bases. The TCR originated in a human donor in good health (CMV status not recorded). Some clones in this sample may be carry-over from other donors' samples. Sequencing used PBMCs. CDR3 sequence reads: CASTTRQGWSQPQHF. CDR3 in DNA: TGTGCCAGTACCACCCGACAGGGCTGGAGTCAGCCCCAGCATTTT.